The present TCR beta chain was sequenced within a study of T cells in tumors after PD-1 blockade. At the level of the study: Daily vismodegib 150 mg continued in a subset of anti-PD-1-treated patients. Mean per blood sample: 90,000 to 120,000 templates (about 24,000-257,772), approximately 40,000 unique clonotypes. Regarding the study as a whole: Peripheral recruitment is suggested, as some novel exhausted tumor clones were in pre-treatment blood.

V shed 4 bases and J 3 bases; nucleotides not matched to a gene: 9. This CDR3 contains 18 residues. Germline V gene data show CDR1 as PRHDT and CDR2 as FYEKMQ (reference sequence). Repertoires were generated with immunoSEQ multiplex PCR, while TCRdb's copy carries only in-frame clones and drops some. The profile shows approximately 60,000 clones, around three quarters of them singletons. A note on this clone: Its cognate antigen is unknown.

The rearrangement links TRBV13 to TRBJ2-2; 12 bases match TRBD1. The material was PBMCs, obtained before anti-PD-1 treatment. The clonotype comes from a human donor with basal cell carcinoma. The CDR3 sequence is CASSSGQGATYDTGELFF. CDR3 coding DNA: TGTGCCAGCAGCTCGGGACAGGGGGCTACATATGACACCGGGGAGCTGTTTTTT.